Shown below are 14 T cell receptor beta chains from a single sample sequenced in a study of T cell clonotyping in hematopoietic cell transplantation. Some clones are missing from TCRdb's copy, which holds only in-frame ones; the method was immunoSEQ multiplex PCR. The table includes some 45,000 clones, roughly 80% detected once. Time point in this sample: recipient sample about 28 days before transplant, after cytoreduction. The input for sequencing was peripheral blood mononuclear cells, taken before stem cell transplant. These receptors originate from a man aged 60 to 69 with myelodysplastic syndrome. Some clones in this sample may be carry-over from other donors' samples.

The chain uses TRBV30 and TRBJ1-2; unclear D gene. The CDR3 has 11 amino acids. V gave up 2 bases and J gave up 4 bases, with 5 bases separating them. Looked up from germline, CDR1 is GTSNPN and CDR2 is SVGIG (reference sequence). CDR3 in amino acids: CAWSTGYGYTF. The CDR3 coding sequence is TGTGCCTGGAGTACGGGCTATGGCTACACCTTC. Complete variable domain (other parts from reference TRBV30 and TRBJ1-2): SQTIHQWPATLVQPVGSPLSLECTVEGTSNPNLYWYRQAAGRGLQLLFYSVGIGQISSEVPQNLSASRPQDRQFILSSKKLLLSDSGFYLCAWSTGYGYTFGSGTRLTVV.

The chain uses TRBV14 and TRBJ1-4, with D possibly TRBD1 on 5 matching bases. V gave up 4 bases and J gave up 2 bases, with 14 bases separating them. This CDR3 has 16 amino acids. CDR1 and CDR2 (germline): SGHDN, FVKESK. The CDR3 protein is CASSLAGGFTNEKLFF. Here the CDR3 DNA reads TGTGCCAGCAGCCTAGCGGGGGGGTTTACTAATGAAAAACTGTTTTTT.

This clone appeared once. The V gene is TRBV4-3, the J gene TRBJ2-2; 13 positions agree with TRBD2. This CDR3 region has 18 residues. The germline CDR1 and CDR2 sequences are LGHNA and YSLEER. J lost 1 base, V lost 4 bases, and 6 bases had no gene match. In nucleotides, the CDR3 is TGCGCCAGCAGCCTTCGGACTAGCGGGGGCCGGAACACCGGGGAGCTGTTTTTT. This codes for CASSLRTSGGRNTGELFF.

The CDR3 bases are TGTGCCAGCAGTTACAGGGGTGAAGGCTACACCTTC. This encodes CASSYRGEGYTF. The chain carries TRBV6-6 and TRBJ1-2; tentatively, D is TRBD1 (5 bases). Germline values: CDR1 MNHNY, CDR2 SVGAGI (reference sequence). CDR3 length equals 12 residues. Deletions cut 2 bases from V and 8 bases from J, with 9 bases between.

This chain uses TRBV11-3 with TRBJ2-3, with 12 bases fitting TRBD1. CDR1 and CDR2 (germline): SGHNT, YENEEA. The CDR3 has 16 amino acids. V shed 5 bases and J 7 bases; nucleotides not matched to a gene: 10. The CDR3: CASSTTGQGAGNTQYF. CDR3 nucleotides: TGTGCCAGCAGCACCACGGGACAGGGGGCAGGGAATACGCAGTATTTT.

Here the CDR3 DNA reads TGCAGCGTTGATCGGGTGCAAGGGTACAATGAGCAGTTCTTC. As protein: CSVDRVQGYNEQFF. This chain joins TRBV29-1 and TRBJ2-1; D call uncertain. The CDR3 contains 14 residues. Looked up from germline, CDR1 is SQVTM and CDR2 is ANQGSEA. V was pared by 3 bases and J by 4 bases, with 13 bases between.

The chain couples TRBV2 to TRBJ2-1; 8 positions match TRBD1. CDR3 length: 15 residues. J was trimmed by 2 bases and V by 4 bases; bases with no gene match: 4. Looked up from germline, CDR1 is SNHLY and CDR2 is FYNNEI. The CDR3 is CASSVGQGTYNEQFF. CDR3 DNA: TGTGCCAGCAGTGTTGGACAGGGAACCTACAATGAGCAGTTCTTC.

This clone was found once. This chain connects TRBV27 to TRBJ2-7; D uncertain. The CDR3 sequence is 13 residues long. V was shortened by 4 bases and J by 3 bases, with 10 bases between the two germline ends. Per germline, CDR1 MNHEY and CDR2 SMNVEV (reference sequence). The CDR3 bases are TGTGCCAGCAGTTATGTTTGGGGCTACGAGCAGTACTTC. This encodes CASSYVWGYEQYF.

The rearrangement joins TRBV7-8 to TRBJ2-7; 7 bases agree with TRBD2. CDR3 length: 14 amino acids. V lost 5 bases and J lost 4; bases outside the gene matches: 8. Germline V gene data show CDR1 as SGHVS and CDR2 as FQNEAQ. CDR3 in DNA: TGTGCCAGCAGCGACCGACTAGCCCCTTACGAGCAGTACTTC. This sequence encodes CASSDRLAPYEQYF.

The chain combines TRBV6-5 with TRBJ1-5; TRBD1 might be the D (6 bases). The CDR3 totals 15 residues. The V end lost 6 bases, the J end lost 3 bases, and 15 bases lay between the germline ends. Germline V gives CDR1 MNHEY, CDR2 SVGAGI. CDR3 protein: CASRPWGQFNQPQHF. CDR3 coding DNA: TGTGCCAGCAGACCCTGGGGGCAGTTCAATCAGCCCCAGCATTTT.

The chain combines TRBV6-1 with TRBJ2-1, with 9 bases matching TRBD1. J lost 8 bases, V lost 4 bases, and 12 bases had no gene match. The CDR3 loop spans 16 amino acids. Germline CDR1 is MNHNS and CDR2 is SASEGT. In nucleotides, the CDR3 is TGTGCCAGCAGTGGGGGGCTAGGGACAGGGTCCGATGAGCAGTTCTTC. Residues: CASSGGLGTGSDEQFF.

The chain links TRBV19 to TRBJ1-2, with D tentatively TRBD1 (5 bases). V was shortened by 3 bases and J by 6 bases, with 14 bases between the two germline ends. The germline CDR1 and CDR2 sequences are LNHDA and SQIVND (reference sequence). This CDR3 has 14 amino acids. CDR3 loop: CASSIWRGADGYTF. The CDR3 region has the DNA TGTGCCAGTAGTATTTGGAGGGGAGCTGATGGCTACACCTTC.

The V and J genes are TRBV4-3 and TRBJ1-3, with D unresolved. CDR1 LGHNA and CDR2 YSLEER come from the germline V gene. V was cut by 3 bases and J by 1 base, with 16 bases left in between. This CDR3 region has 17 residues. The CDR3 nucleotides are TGCGCCAGCAGCCAGTCAGAACTGCGAAAGTCTGGAAACACCATATATTTT. It encodes CASSQSELRKSGNTIYF.

This clone was found a few times. This rearrangement joins TRBV15 to TRBJ1-5, with 8 bases fitting TRBD1. V dropped 8 bases and J dropped 2; count of bases not matched to a gene: 2. Germline V gene sequence: CDR1 LNHNV, CDR2 YYDKDF (reference sequence). The length of the CDR3 is 13 residues. Here the CDR3 reads CATGGQGNQPQHF. In DNA, the CDR3 is TGTGCCACCGGGGGACAGGGCAATCAGCCCCAGCATTTT.